A selection of T cell receptor beta chains follows, all from one sample in a study of CDR3 diversity in severe acne. TCRdb re-called the PCR reads through MiXCR, storing one row per CDR3 protein. This sample has about 84,000 distinct CDR3 sequences, with around 50% found just once. Input material: blood. The receptor source for this set is a male donor in good health, without acne. The CDR3 runs from the conserved cysteine through the conserved F or W. A D gene is named only where the DNA matches it firmly. Size values are once, few and many counts, or a class for expanded clones, and some rows have none.

j_call: TRBJ2-7
v_call: TRBV5-1
d_call: -
clone_size: -
cdr3_aa: CASSPGPAVCEQYF
cdr3_nt: TGTGCCAGCAGCCCCGGGCCAGCCGTCTGCGAGCAGTACTTC

j_call: TRBJ2-3
v_call: TRBV5-1
d_call: TRBD2
clone_size: -
cdr3_aa: CASSPGGGSTDTQYF
cdr3_nt: TGCGCCAGCAGCCCCGGGGGGGGGTCCACAGATACGCAGTATTTT

j_call: TRBJ1-3
v_call: TRBV9
d_call: -
clone_size: few
cdr3_aa: CASSPGVSTGNTIYF
cdr3_nt: TGTGCCAGCAGCCCAGGGGTCAGTACTGGAAACACCATATATTTT

j_call: TRBJ2-3
v_call: TRBV20-1
d_call: -
clone_size: -
cdr3_aa: CRAGTDTQYF
cdr3_nt: TGCAGGGCGGGCACAGATACGCAGTATTTT

j_call: TRBJ2-7
v_call: TRBV10-3
d_call: TRBD2
clone_size: -
cdr3_aa: CAISGGLAGVYEQYF
cdr3_nt: TGTGCCATCAGCGGCGGACTAGCGGGAGTCTACGAGCAGTACTTC

j_call: TRBJ2-7
v_call: TRBV24-1
d_call: TRBD2
clone_size: -
cdr3_aa: CATSDHSILAGVQGEQYF
cdr3_nt: TGTGCCACCAGTGATCACTCCATACTAGCGGGAGTCCAGGGGGAGCAGTACTTC

j_call: TRBJ2-3
v_call: TRBV2
d_call: TRBD2
clone_size: -
cdr3_aa: CASSEGLGLFEQYF
cdr3_nt: TGTGCCAGCAGTGAGGGACTAGGCCTCTTCGAGCAGTATTTT

j_call: TRBJ1-5
v_call: TRBV25-1
d_call: -
clone_size: once
cdr3_aa: CASSPAGQPQHF
cdr3_nt: TGTGCCAGCAGCCCAGCTGGGCAGCCCCAGCATTTT

j_call: TRBJ1-4
v_call: TRBV24-1
d_call: TRBD1
clone_size: -
cdr3_aa: CATSEPGTGNNEKLFF
cdr3_nt: TGTGCCACCAGTGAACCCGGGACAGGGAATAATGAAAAACTGTTTTTT

j_call: TRBJ2-1
v_call: TRBV5-1
d_call: -
clone_size: -
cdr3_aa: CASRTLTTNEQFF
cdr3_nt: TGCGCCAGCAGGACTCTGACAACTAATGAGCAGTTCTTC

j_call: TRBJ2-5
v_call: TRBV20-1
d_call: -
clone_size: -
cdr3_aa: CSASDYQETQYF
cdr3_nt: TGCAGTGCTAGTGACTATCAAGAGACCCAGTACTTC

j_call: TRBJ2-3
v_call: TRBV5-1
d_call: TRBD2
clone_size: many
cdr3_aa: CASSPAGLAGSTDTQYF
cdr3_nt: TGCGCCAGCAGCCCAGCAGGACTAGCGGGCTCCACAGATACGCAGTATTTT

j_call: TRBJ1-2
v_call: TRBV7-3
d_call: -
clone_size: -
cdr3_aa: CASSSRLGGGYTF
cdr3_nt: TGTGCCAGCAGCTCCCGGTTAGGTGGAGGCTACACCTTC

j_call: TRBJ2-1
v_call: TRBV6-5
d_call: TRBD1
clone_size: many
cdr3_aa: CASSTPRTGIGHNEQFF
cdr3_nt: TGTGCCAGCAGTACTCCCCGGACAGGGATAGGGCACAATGAGCAGTTCTTC

j_call: TRBJ1-3
v_call: TRBV20-1
d_call: -
clone_size: -
cdr3_aa: CSASRTGTGNTIYF
cdr3_nt: TGCAGTGCTTCCCGAACAGGGACAGGAAACACCATATATTTT

j_call: TRBJ1-4
v_call: TRBV27
d_call: TRBD1
clone_size: -
cdr3_aa: CASSSGTAENEKLFF
cdr3_nt: TGTGCCAGCAGTTCCGGGACAGCTGAGAATGAAAAACTGTTTTTT

j_call: TRBJ2-7
v_call: TRBV12-3/TRBV12-4
d_call: -
clone_size: -
cdr3_aa: CASSAMTGGLYEQYF
cdr3_nt: TGTGCCAGCAGTGCCATGACCGGGGGACTTTACGAGCAGTACTTC